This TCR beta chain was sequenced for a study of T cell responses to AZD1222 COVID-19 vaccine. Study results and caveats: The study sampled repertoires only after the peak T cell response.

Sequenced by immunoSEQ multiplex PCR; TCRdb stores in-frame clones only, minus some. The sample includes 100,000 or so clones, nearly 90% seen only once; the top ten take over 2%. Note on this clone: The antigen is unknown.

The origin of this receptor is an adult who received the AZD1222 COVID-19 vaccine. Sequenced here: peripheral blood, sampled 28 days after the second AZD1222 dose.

The CDR3 loop reads CASSQTYNEQFF. CDR3 DNA: TGTGCCAGCAGCCAAACCTACAATGAGCAGTTCTTC. The V gene is TRBV3-1 (or the pseudogene TRBV3-2), the J gene TRBJ2-1; no firm D call. CDR3 length equals 12 residues. V was cut by 2 bases and J by 2 bases, with 1 base left in between. From germline, CDR1 is LGHDT and CDR2 YNNKEL (reference sequence).